The clone carrying this T cell receptor (beta chain) was recorded a few times. The record originates from a study of blood T cell repertoires in COVID-19. Study-level background: Samples of COVID-19 (acute and convalescent) were obtained from the United States, Italy and Spain.

Source study methods: Reference gene primer amplification gave nucleated cell count estimates. Generated by immunoSEQ multiplex PCR, the TCRdb table keeps only in-frame clones and is missing some. D and trimming come from the DNA, and the V and J calls and clone size come from that table. The sample includes roughly 100,000 clones, approximately 84% seen only once; the top ten take about 10%. This CDR3 is built from 15 residues. The junction had 6 bases not matched to a gene; V was cut back by 4 bases and J by 0 bases. Germline V gives CDR1 MNHEY, CDR2 SVGAGI. The sequenced sample was peripheral blood. The chain combines TRBV6-5 with TRBJ2-7; 7 nucleotides agree with TRBD2. The sequence was collected from a man between 40 and 49 years old with active or convalescent COVID-19. The CDR3 DNA is TGTGCCAGCAGTTCTCCGGGACTACTCTCCTACGAGCAGTACTTC. It codes for CASSSPGLLSYEQYF.